The 10 T cell receptor beta chains below were found in one sample sequenced in a study of early T cells in non-severe SARS-CoV-2 infection. TCRdb reanalysed the 5' RACE reads using MiXCR and keeps one entry per CDR3 protein. The table shows 35,000 to 45,000 distinct CDR3 sequences, with roughly 6% occurring only once. The sample taken for sequencing was whole blood. Source of these receptors: an adult who was a healthcare worker with PCR-confirmed SARS-CoV-2 infection or an uninfected control (not recorded which).

The gene calls are TRBV5-5 and TRBJ2-2, with D tentatively TRBD1 or TRBD2 (7 bases each). Deletions cut 3 bases from V and 4 bases from J, with 16 bases between. Germline CDR1 is SGHKS and CDR2 is YYEKEE (reference sequence). The CDR3 is 16 residues long. The CDR3, as DNA: TGTGCCAGCAGCTACCCACAGGGGAGGGGCACCGGGGAGCTGTTTTTT. This translates into CASSYPQGRGTGELFF.

CDR3 region: CASSPISGGWTDTQYF. DNA of the CDR3: TGTGCCAGCAGTCCCATCTCCGGGGGGTGGACAGATACGCAGTATTTT. The V call is TRBV12-3 or TRBV12-4, the J call TRBJ2-3; 7 bases are a match to TRBD2. The CDR3 runs 16 residues. V gave up 5 bases and J gave up 3 bases; unmatched junction bases: 11.

The sample holds many counts of this clonotype. The chain uses TRBV5-6 and TRBJ2-7, with D possibly TRBD2 on 6 matching bases. Germline CDR1 and CDR2: SGHDT and YYEEEE. This CDR3 spans 15 amino acids. Trimming pared 1 base from V and 2 bases from J, leaving 13 bases between. The CDR3 DNA sequence: TGTGCCAGCAGCTTGATGGTCAGGGAGGCCTACGAGCAGTACTTC. Encoded protein: CASSLMVREAYEQYF.

In its sample, this clonotype was seen many times. The CDR3 coding sequence is TGTGCCAGCAGCCGAAATCCAGATACGTACGAGCAGTACTTC. It yields the protein CASSRNPDTYEQYF. J is TRBJ2-7 and V is TRBV5-6; D gene unclear. Trimming stripped 4 bases from V and 4 bases from J, with 15 bases between. CDR1 and CDR2 (germline): SGHDT, YYEEEE. The CDR3 is 14 residues long. Full variable domain (outside the CDR3, taken from reference TRBV5-6 and TRBJ2-7): DAGVTQSPTHLIKTRGQQVTLRCSPKSGHDTVSWYQQALGQGPQFIFQYYEEEERQRGNFPDRFSGHQFPNYSSELNVNALLLGDSALYLCASSRNPDTYEQYFGPGTRLTVT.

This clonotype has more than one count but fewer than ten. The chain couples TRBV9 to TRBJ1-5, with D unclear. The CDR3 runs 14 residues. The germline V gene encodes CDR1 SGDLS and CDR2 YYNGEE. V shed 0 bases and J shed 5 bases, with 9 bases lying between them. The CDR3 DNA reads TGTGCCAGCAGCGTAGATATGGTTGATCAGCCCCAGCATTTT. Translating it yields CASSVDMVDQPQHF.

At least ten counts were recorded for this clonotype. The V and J genes are TRBV28 and TRBJ2-2; TRBD2 agrees at 10 bases. Trimming at V came to 5 bases and at J to 6 bases, leaving 6 bases not matched to a gene. The germline CDR1 and CDR2 sequences are MDHEN and SYDVKM. CDR3 size: 15 residues. Here the CDR3 DNA reads TGTGCCAGCAGTCGTAGCGGGGGGTCGGCCGGGGAGCTGTTTTTT. This sequence encodes CASSRSGGSAGELFF.

This rearrangement joins TRBV6-6 to TRBJ2-6; perhaps TRBD1 as D (6 bases). Trimming shortened V by 8 bases and J by 4 bases, and 15 bases separated the two germline ends. The CDR3 contains 15 residues. Germline loops: CDR1 MNHNY, CDR2 SVGAGI (reference sequence). The CDR3 DNA follows: TGTGCCAGCGGGACACCGACGGGGGGGGCCAACGTCCTGACTTTC. Amino acid sequence: CASGTPTGGANVLTF.

This clonotype occurred a few times. The CDR3 reads CASSYSPGPSYEQYF. The CDR3 DNA is TGTGCCAGCAGTTACTCGCCTGGCCCTTCCTACGAGCAGTACTTC. The chain employs TRBV6-5 and TRBJ2-7; no firm D call. V gave up 0 bases and J gave up 1 base, with 10 bases separating them. The CDR3 is 15 amino acids. Per the germline V gene, CDR1 is MNHEY and CDR2 is SVGAGI.

A few counts support this clonotype. The V and J genes are TRBV12-2 and TRBJ1-6; the table's TRBD1 call for D was not verified on the DNA. TRBV12-2 is a known pseudogene. The CDR3 totals 16 residues. For the CDR3, the DNA is TGTGCAAGTCGCTTAGTCCCAGGACAGCTTAATTCACCCCTCCACTTT. Amino acids: CASRLVPGQLNSPLHF.

The sample holds many counts of this clonotype. V gene TRBV12-3 or TRBV12-4 combines with J gene TRBJ1-5; D gene unclear. The V gene lost 5 bases and the J gene lost 12 bases, with 11 bases spanning the gap. The CDR3 loop spans 11 amino acids. The CDR3: CASSAGRHQHF. DNA of the CDR3: TGTGCCAGCAGTGCCGGTCGTCACCAGCATTTT.